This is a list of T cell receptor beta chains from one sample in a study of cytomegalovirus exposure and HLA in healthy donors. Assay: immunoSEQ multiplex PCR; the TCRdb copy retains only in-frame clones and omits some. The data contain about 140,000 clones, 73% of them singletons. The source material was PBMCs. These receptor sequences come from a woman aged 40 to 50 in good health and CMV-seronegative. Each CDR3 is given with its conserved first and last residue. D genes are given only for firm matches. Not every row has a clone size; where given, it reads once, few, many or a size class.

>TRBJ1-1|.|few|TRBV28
CATRQAPEAFF
TGTGCCACCCGACAGGCCCCTGAAGCTTTCTTT
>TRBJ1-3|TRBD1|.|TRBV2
CASRGNRDRITEDTIYF
TGTGCCAGCAGGGGGAACCGGGACAGGATAACGGAGGACACCATATATTTT
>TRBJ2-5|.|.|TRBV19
CASSTSDSQETQYF
TGTGCCAGTAGTACCTCGGACAGTCAAGAGACCCAGTACTTC
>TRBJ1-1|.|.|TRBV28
CASSSGMNTEAFF
TGTGCCAGCAGTTCAGGGATGAACACTGAAGCTTTCTTT
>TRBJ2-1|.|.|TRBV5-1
CASSLGGTKNSYNEQFF
TGCGCCAGCAGCTTGGGGGGGACAAAAAACTCCTACAATGAGCAGTTCTTC
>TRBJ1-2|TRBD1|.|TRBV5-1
CASSLGQGDGYTF
TGCGCCAGCAGCTTGGGACAGGGGGATGGCTACACCTTC
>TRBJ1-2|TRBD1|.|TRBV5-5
CASSLTGVYGYTF
TGTGCCAGCAGCTTGACAGGGGTCTATGGCTACACCTTC
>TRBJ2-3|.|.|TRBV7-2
CASRPGLIVTDTQYF
TGTGCCAGCAGGCCGGGACTGATCGTCACAGATACGCAGTATTTT
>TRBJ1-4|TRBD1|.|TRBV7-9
CASSLGWTGPDEKLFF
TGTGCCAGCAGCTTAGGCTGGACAGGGCCTGACGAAAAACTGTTTTTT
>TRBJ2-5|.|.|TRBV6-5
CASSSAGLGETQYF
TGTGCCAGCAGTTCGGCGGGCTTGGGGGAGACCCAGTACTTC
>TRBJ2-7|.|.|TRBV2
CASSMGDTELYEQYF
TGTGCCAGCAGCATGGGGGACACCGAATTATACGAGCAGTACTTC
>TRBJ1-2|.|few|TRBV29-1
CSVEDRQGLSVYGYTF
TGCAGCGTTGAAGATCGGCAGGGTCTGTCGGTCTATGGCTACACCTTC
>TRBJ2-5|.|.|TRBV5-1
CASSKGSQGQETQYF
TGCGCCAGCAGCAAAGGCAGCCAGGGACAAGAGACCCAGTACTTC
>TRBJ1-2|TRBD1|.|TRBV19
CASSAPGTGVEESYTF
TGTGCCAGTAGTGCACCCGGGACAGGGGTGGAGGAGAGCTACACCTTC
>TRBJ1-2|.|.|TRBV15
CATSIHSGGYGYTF
TGTGCCACCAGCATCCACTCGGGGGGTTATGGCTACACCTTC
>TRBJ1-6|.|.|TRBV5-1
CASSVGGVRNSPLHF
TGCGCCAGCAGCGTCGGGGGGGTGCGGAATTCACCCCTCCACTTT
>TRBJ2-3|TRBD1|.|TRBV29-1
CSVSPGQSTDTQYF
TGCAGCGTGTCCCCGGGACAGAGCACAGATACGCAGTATTTT
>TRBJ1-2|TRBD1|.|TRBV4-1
CASSLGQGDYGYTF
TGCGCCAGCAGCCTAGGACAGGGAGACTATGGCTACACCTTC
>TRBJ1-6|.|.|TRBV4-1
CASSQGTGGNSPLHF
TGCGCCAGCAGCCAAGGGACGGGGGGTAATTCACCCCTCCACTTT
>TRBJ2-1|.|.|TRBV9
CASSVEGGVYNEQFF
TGTGCCAGCAGCGTAGAGGGGGGGGTTTACAATGAGCAGTTCTTC
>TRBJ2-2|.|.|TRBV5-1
CASSLTGRTGELFF
TGCGCCAGCAGCTTGACAGGGCGCACCGGGGAGCTGTTTTTT
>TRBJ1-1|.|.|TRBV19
CASSPTGITEAFF
TGTGCCAGTAGTCCTACAGGGATCACTGAAGCTTTCTTT
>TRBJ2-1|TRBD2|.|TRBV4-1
CASSQVGTRTYNEQFF
TGCGCCAGCAGCCAAGTAGGGACTAGGACCTACAATGAGCAGTTCTTC
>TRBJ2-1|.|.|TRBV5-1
CASSLYPHNSYNEQFF
TGCGCCAGCAGCTTGTACCCCCACAACTCCTACAATGAGCAGTTCTTC
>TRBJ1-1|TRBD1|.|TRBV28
CASSQGGPVTEAFF
TGTGCCAGCAGCCAAGGGGGCCCGGTCACTGAAGCTTTCTTT
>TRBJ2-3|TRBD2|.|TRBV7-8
CASSFPGLAGGLTDTQYF
TGTGCCAGCAGCTTCCCGGGACTAGCGGGGGGGCTGACAGATACGCAGTATTTT
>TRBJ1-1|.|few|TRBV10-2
CASSGRGDTEAFF
TGCGCCAGCAGTGGCCGGGGAGACACTGAAGCTTTCTTT
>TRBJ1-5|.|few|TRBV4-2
CASSQKDRGDQPQHF
TGTGCCAGCAGCCAAAAGGACCGGGGAGATCAGCCCCAGCATTTT
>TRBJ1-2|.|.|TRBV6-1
CASKVAGSTVDGYTF
TGTGCCAGCAAGGTCGCAGGGTCGACGGTAGATGGCTACACCTTC
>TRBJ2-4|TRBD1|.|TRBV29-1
CSAWDSLAKNIQYF
TGCAGCGCCTGGGACAGTCTAGCCAAAAACATTCAGTACTTC
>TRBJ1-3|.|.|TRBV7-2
CASRYLSSGNTIYF
TGTGCCAGCAGATACCTAAGCTCTGGAAACACCATATATTTT
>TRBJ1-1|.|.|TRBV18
CASSDAVVEAFF
TGTGCCAGCTCAGATGCGGTAGTCGAAGCTTTCTTT
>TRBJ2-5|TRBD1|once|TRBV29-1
CSVDDVGQGPEETQYF
TGCAGCGTTGATGATGTGGGACAGGGCCCGGAAGAGACCCAGTACTTC
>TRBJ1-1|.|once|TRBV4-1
CASSQDGAGRNTEAFF
TGCGCCAGCAGCCAAGATGGGGCAGGGCGGAACACTGAAGCTTTCTTT
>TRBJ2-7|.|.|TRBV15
CATSTPTRQFQYF
TGTGCCACCAGCACCCCCACGAGACAGTTTCAGTACTTC
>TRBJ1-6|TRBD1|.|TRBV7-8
CASSPPTGGGYNSPLHF
TGTGCCAGCAGCCCTCCGACAGGGGGCGGCTATAATTCACCCCTCCACTTT
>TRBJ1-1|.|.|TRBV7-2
CASSLDRNTEAFF
TGTGCCAGCAGCTTGGACAGGAACACTGAAGCTTTCTTT
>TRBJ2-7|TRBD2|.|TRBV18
CASSTSGGFYEQYF
TGTGCCAGTTCAACTAGCGGGGGTTTTTACGAGCAGTACTTC
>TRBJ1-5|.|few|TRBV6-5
CASSLAGGNSNQPQHF
TGTGCCAGCAGTTTAGCCGGGGGAAATAGCAATCAGCCCCAGCATTTT
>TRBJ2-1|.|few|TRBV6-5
CASSELAYNEQFF
TGTGCCAGCAGCGAGTTAGCTTACAATGAGCAGTTCTTC